This T cell receptor beta chain was sequenced for a study of memory CD4+ T cells and cytomegalovirus serostatus (dated by TCRdb to about 2019). For the study in its entirety: A total of 35 or so healthy Belgian adults, of whom 9 were CMV seropositive and about 24 were CMV seronegative, were included in the cohort. To replicate a published TCR-based CMV serostatus classifier, the researchers sequenced the CD4+ memory TCRbeta repertoires of a Belgian cohort whose cytomegalovirus serostatus was known.

Comments on this clone: The antigen it binds to is not known. The record has no base qualities; no much larger clone is one base away.

Study-level results and caveats: The original-framework classifier achieved a median bootstrapped AUC of about 0.95 with a 95% CI of 0.76-1.00 on the Belgian cohort. For CMV serostatus prediction, a median bootstrapped AUC of 0.95 was reached with the original framework, and a median bootstrapped AUC of roughly 0.9 was reached with a US-trained random forest. Only CD4+CD45RO+ memory cells were sequenced, unlike the original study, which covered naive and memory CD4+ and CD8+ populations. Among the roughly 160 previously reported CMV-associated TCRbeta sequences, roughly 68 showed up in the CD4+ memory repertoires, with each one found in between one and five individuals. The results were interpreted as suggesting that the CMV-associated TCR signature is largely present in the CD4+ memory repertoire.

The CDR3 sequence holds 16 residues, the cysteine and phenylalanine included. The read is trimmed to its CDR3 DNA, 48 bases read in frame from base 1. From V the trimming removes 6 bases and from J it removes 6 bases, while the gene matches leave 8 bases of the junction unaccounted for. CDR1 MNHEY and CDR2 SMNVEV were looked up in the germline V gene (reference sequence). Genomic DNA was extracted from sorted cells with the Quick-DNA Microprep Kit. Amplification of TCRbeta DNA was done with the immunoSEQ hsTCRbeta kit, following the protocol from the manufacturer. TCRbeta libraries were sequenced on an Illumina MiSeq instrument. Per the source publication's procedure: After out-of-frame sequences were removed, some 2 million distinct TCRbeta sequences remained, averaging roughly 67,000 per individual. Each individual was scored according to the count of 164 previously reported CMV-associated TCRbeta sequences and the total productive distinct TCRbeta count. A beta-binomial model was reimplemented in Python, and scikit-learn random forests with default parameters were trained on US cohort data. Classifier performance on the Belgian cohort was summarized as median AUC with percentile confidence intervals calculated over 10,000 bootstrap iterations. TCRdb carries this immuneACCESS record with in-frame sequences only. Its versions omit some clonotypes, under half of them owing to an unresolved V gene in the studies checked, with the rest unexplained. The V and J calls and clone size are taken from that table; D and trimming were inferred from the DNA. The sample table records some 45,000 clones; around 76% of these occur just once. 1.2% of the sample is held by the ten biggest clonotypes.

A FACSAria II was used to sort memory CD4+ T cells, defined as single viable CD3+CD4+CD8-CD45RO+ cells. CMV serostatus was determined with a Roche Elecsys assay detecting serum IgG against CMV pp150, pp28, p38 and p52. Following thawing, total CD4+ T cells were enriched through positive selection using CD4 magnetic microbeads. Samples originated from another study that specifically interrogated the CD4+ T cell memory repertoire. Following standard operating procedures, peripheral blood mononuclear cells were isolated and cryopreserved, while serum was kept at -80 degrees C. Staining used CD3-PerCP (BW264/56), CD4-APC (RPA-T4), CD45RO-PE (UCHT1) and CD8-Pacific Orange (3B5) antibodies, with Sytox blue excluding non-viable cells.

Sequenced sample: memory CD4+ T cells from blood. This clonotype was sampled from an adult in good health and CMV-seropositive. This sequence uses TRBV27 and TRBJ1-6, and 10 bases in between align with TRBD1. The sequence in DNA is TGTGCCAGCAGACCCACCCGACAGGGGGCTAATTCACCCCTCCACTTT. Its translation reads: CASRPTRQGANSPLHF.